This T cell receptor beta chain was recorded in a study of shared clonotypes between healthy human individuals. Study conclusions and caveats: How much donors shared clonotypes was expected to be affected by sequencing depth. As a rule, naive subsets had a larger estimated richness than memory subsets.

This clone is a singleton in its sample. What it recognizes is unknown. Every immunoSEQ plate was one replicate of a subset's evenly spread DNA. Authors' data handling: With immunoSEQ giving junction-only sequences and no quality scores, filtering differed. Generated by immunoSEQ multiplex PCR, the TCRdb table keeps only in-frame clones and is missing some. D and trimming come from the DNA, and the V and J calls and clone size come from that table. The data show about 1.1 million clones, around 78% seen once. The CDR3 loop spans 14 amino acids. CDR1 SQVTM and CDR2 ANQGSEA come from the germline V gene. V was trimmed by 1 base and J by 11 bases, leaving 19 bases between them.

The sequenced sample was memory CD4+ T cells from PBMCs. Subset reported: CD45RA-negative fraction. The sequence was collected from a young man in good health. Some clones in this sample may be carry-over from other donors' samples. This chain connects TRBV29-1 to TRBJ2-3; D is ambiguous. In nucleotides, the CDR3 is TGCAGCGTTGAAGGTGCGGCAGACACCGTACAGCAGTATTTT. Protein sequence: CSVEGAADTVQQYF.